The clone carrying this T cell receptor beta chain was seen ten or more times. The antigen is unknown. TCRdb re-derived calls from the PCR reads in MiXCR, one entry per CDR3 protein. The sample contains under 600,000 distinct CDR3 sequences, 20% to 25% of which appear only once. The CDR3 contains 18 residues. Trimming at V came to 4 bases and at J to 4 bases, leaving 8 bases not matched to a gene. With RNA at 10%, 30% or 50%, naive CD8 libraries came from roughly 20,000 to 1,000,000 sorted cells. These data originate in a study of molecular identifiers for immune sequencing clone quantification. About the research overall: In replicates, RNA from about 20,000 or 100,000 naive CD8 cells was split five ways, four sequenced. Study-wide findings and caveats: Clones of above 20 RNA copies carried over 98% of effector molecules; in naive cells they carried under 1%. Spiked-in Jurkat TCR RNA corresponding to one cell was reported as detectable against more than 750,000 naive cells.

The gene calls are TRBV12-3 or TRBV12-4 and TRBJ2-1; 15 nucleotides line up with TRBD2. This TCR was recovered from a human donor in good health. Some libraries in this study had Jurkat cell RNA spiked in. The sample consisted of naive CD8+ T cells from blood, with Jurkat cell RNA spiked in. Subset described: FACS-sorted CD8+CD4-CCR7+CD45RA+ naive T cells. Here the CDR3 reads CASSSGLAGGPGYNEQFF. The CDR3 coding sequence is TGTGCCAGCAGTTCCGGACTAGCGGGGGGGCCGGGATACAATGAGCAGTTCTTC.